This T cell receptor (beta chain) came from a study of T-cell reconstitution after alpha-beta-depleted transplantation in children (dated by TCRdb to the mid-2010s). Describing the broader study: T-cell immune reconstitution after TCRalphabeta/CD19-depleted allogeneic hematopoietic cell transplantation in children was quantitatively tracked in the study by means of TCR repertoire profiling. Overall study results and their limits: The apparently early recovery of alphabetaT-cell counts about two months after transplant reportedly depended on only several hundred rapidly expanded clones that came from non-depleted graft cells. Over the following months the frequencies of hyperexpanded clones went down, and after one year T-cell counts and TCRbeta diversity were mostly credited to newly produced T cells. The high TCRbeta diversity at day 60 in some patients was ascribed to recipient T cells and intrathymic progenitors that had survived conditioning.

The intended sense of this specimen's treatment or condition label: allogeneic hematopoietic cell transplantation with graft depleted of TCRalphabeta T cells and CD19 B cells. The transplant recipients were children given TCRalphabeta/CD19-depleted allogeneic hematopoietic cell grafts. Libraries were made using PCR. Sequencer: Illumina HiSeq 2500. TCR libraries were prepared with molecular barcoding, using unique molecular identifiers to normalize TCRbeta repertoire quantification. TCRdb itself trimmed the public reads at Q25 with fastp, ran MiXCR and retained productive beta chains. Merged by CDR3 protein, the rows form single entries marked with the most common genes and DNA. This sample holds 700,000 to 850,000 distinct CDR3 sequences; less than 20% were observed only once. The leading ten clones occupy about 4.6% of the sample. Trimming at the junction amounts to 2 bases on V and 7 bases on J, and the germline ends lie 8 bases apart. From the cysteine through the phenylalanine, the CDR3 covers 13 amino acids. Only the CDR3 DNA is retained, 39 bases long and in frame from the first base. The germline V gene yields MGHRA for CDR1 and YSYEKL for CDR2.

This clonotype was seen a few times. The antigen it binds to is not known. The record has no base qualities; no much larger clone is one base away. The receptor comes from a male patient under 18 who had a stem cell transplant for acute lymphoblastic leukemia, so the T cells may come from the graft donor. The V and J genes are TRBV4-1 and TRBJ2-2, and possibly TRBD2, on 5 matching bases. The sequencing here drew on PBMCs, mostly from graft donor cells, taken 360 days after TCRalphabeta/CD19-depleted stem cell transplant. The sequenced DNA is TGCGCCAGCAGCCAACTCCGGGGCGGGGAGCTGTTTTTT. Translated, this gives CASSQLRGGELFF.